Listed below are T cell receptor beta chains from one sample, sequenced in a study of cytomegalovirus exposure and HLA in healthy donors. Repertoires were generated with immunoSEQ multiplex PCR, while TCRdb's copy carries only in-frame clones and drops some. The table records 200,000 to 250,000 clones, roughly 84% of them present only once. The sequencing input was PBMCs. Every receptor here comes from a girl aged 2 to 9 in good health and CMV-seronegative. Both conserved end residues are part of each CDR3. The D gene is left open where the match is weak. For some rows the clone size is stated as once, few or many, or as a class when expanded; others skip it.

DNA: TGTGCCAGCAGTTACAGACAGGGAGCTTCACCCCTCCACTTT
CDR3: CASSYRQGASPLHF
J: TRBJ1-6
size: once
V: TRBV6-5
D: TRBD1

DNA: TGTGCCAGCAGCCCATCTTACGGGACAGGGGGCTTGAACACTGAAGCTTTCTTT
CDR3: CASSPSYGTGGLNTEAFF
J: TRBJ1-1
size: .
V: TRBV9
D: TRBD1

DNA: TGTGCCAGCAGTTACTCGAGTACGGGTGAGCAGTTCTTC
CDR3: CASSYSSTGEQFF
J: TRBJ2-1
size: .
V: TRBV6-5
D: .

DNA: TGCGCCAGCAGCTTGGGACGGGATAGCGGGACGGAGACCCAGTACTTC
CDR3: CASSLGRDSGTETQYF
J: TRBJ2-5
size: .
V: TRBV5-1
D: TRBD2

DNA: TGCGCCAGCAGCCAAGGAGTGGACACCGGGGAGCTGTTTTTT
CDR3: CASSQGVDTGELFF
J: TRBJ2-2
size: once
V: TRBV4-1
D: .

DNA: TGTGCCAGTAGAGATATCCCGGGACAGGGAGACAATCAGCCCCAGCATTTT
CDR3: CASRDIPGQGDNQPQHF
J: TRBJ1-5
size: .
V: TRBV19
D: TRBD1

DNA: TGCGCCAGCAGCCACCTAGCGGCCTCCTACAATGAGCAGTTCTTC
CDR3: CASSHLAASYNEQFF
J: TRBJ2-1
size: .
V: TRBV4-1
D: TRBD2

DNA: TGTGCCAGCAGCCTACAGGAGGGGACTAATGAAAAACTGTTTTTT
CDR3: CASSLQEGTNEKLFF
J: TRBJ1-4
size: .
V: TRBV7-9
D: .

DNA: TGTGCCAGCAGCTTCGGTAGCGGGAGACACAATGAGCAGTTCTTC
CDR3: CASSFGSGRHNEQFF
J: TRBJ2-1
size: .
V: TRBV7-9
D: TRBD2

DNA: TGTGCCAGCAGGAGGTCTAGCGGGAGAGAGACCCAGTACTTC
CDR3: CASRRSSGRETQYF
J: TRBJ2-5
size: .
V: TRBV6-5
D: TRBD2

DNA: TGTGCCAGCAGCTCATGGACAGAGATCTACGAGCAGTACTTC
CDR3: CASSSWTEIYEQYF
J: TRBJ2-7
size: .
V: TRBV7-9
D: .

DNA: .
CDR3: CARSTHRQGTVKNCFF
J: TRBJ1-4
size: .
V: TRBV5-3
D: .

DNA: TGTGCCAGCAGCCTGGTACCTACGGGGGTTTCCTACAATGAGCAGTTCTTC
CDR3: CASSLVPTGVSYNEQFF
J: TRBJ2-1
size: .
V: TRBV7-6
D: .

DNA: TGCAGCGGGGGACAGGGGGGGTGGGAGACCCAGTACTTC
CDR3: CSGGQGGWETQYF
J: TRBJ2-5
size: .
V: TRBV29-1
D: TRBD1

DNA: TGTGCCAGCAGCTTGGGCTATAGTGAGACCCAGTACTTC
CDR3: CASSLGYSETQYF
J: TRBJ2-5
size: .
V: TRBV5-4
D: .

DNA: TGTGCCAGCAGCTTAGTGGCGGCCTCCTACGAGCAGTACTTC
CDR3: CASSLVAASYEQYF
J: TRBJ2-7
size: .
V: TRBV11-2
D: .

DNA: TGCAGCGTGACGACTAGCGGGAGTCTTGACGAGCAGTACTTC
CDR3: CSVTTSGSLDEQYF
J: TRBJ2-7
size: .
V: TRBV29-1
D: TRBD2

DNA: TGTGCCAGCAGCTTAGAACCCCTGGAGGAAAAACTGTTTTTT
CDR3: CASSLEPLEEKLFF
J: TRBJ1-4
size: .
V: TRBV7-9
D: .

DNA: TGTGCCAGCAGTGCCAGGGTAAGCTTGGACGAGCAGTACTTC
CDR3: CASSARVSLDEQYF
J: TRBJ2-7
size: .
V: TRBV6-5
D: .

DNA: TGTGCCAGCAGCCAAGATGCCAGAATCAGGGATCAAGAGACCCAGTACTTC
CDR3: CASSQDARIRDQETQYF
J: TRBJ2-5
size: .
V: TRBV14
D: .

DNA: TGTGCCAGCTCACCAATCCTAACTAGCTGGGAGACCCAGTACTTC
CDR3: CASSPILTSWETQYF
J: TRBJ2-5
size: .
V: TRBV18
D: .

DNA: TGTGCCAGTAGGGGACTGGGCTATGGCTACACCTTC
CDR3: CASRGLGYGYTF
J: TRBJ1-2
size: .
V: TRBV19
D: .

DNA: TGTGCCAGCAGCCAAGGGGGACAGGGGGCAAACTACACCTTC
CDR3: CASSQGGQGANYTF
J: TRBJ1-2
size: once
V: TRBV4-2
D: TRBD1

DNA: TGCAGCGGGGGACAAATGAACACTGAAGCTTTCTTT
CDR3: CSGGQMNTEAFF
J: TRBJ1-1
size: .
V: TRBV29-1
D: .

DNA: TGTGCCAGCAGACTAGCGGGGGGGCCGCCTGAGCAGTACTTC
CDR3: CASRLAGGPPEQYF
J: TRBJ2-7
size: .
V: TRBV5-4
D: TRBD2

DNA: TGCGCCAGCAGTCAAACAGGGAACAGGTACCATGAGCAGTTCTTC
CDR3: CASSQTGNRYHEQFF
J: TRBJ2-1
size: .
V: TRBV10-1
D: .

DNA: TGTGCCAGCAGTTCGCGAGGGCGAGATATAACAGATACGCAGTATTTT
CDR3: CASSSRGRDITDTQYF
J: TRBJ2-3
size: once
V: TRBV6-6
D: .

DNA: TGTGCCAGTAGTATAGACAGGGATCAGCCCCAGCATTTT
CDR3: CASSIDRDQPQHF
J: TRBJ1-5
size: .
V: TRBV19
D: .

DNA: TGCAGCGTACGAGGGAGGGGTAACAATCAGCCCCAGCATTTT
CDR3: CSVRGRGNNQPQHF
J: TRBJ1-5
size: .
V: TRBV29-1
D: .

DNA: TGTGCCAGCAGTGAAGCGACGGACTTTAATGAAAAACTGTTTTTT
CDR3: CASSEATDFNEKLFF
J: TRBJ1-4
size: .
V: TRBV2
D: .

DNA: TGTGCCAGCAGCTTGGTGAGGGTGGTCAGGTCGAGGAATGAGCAGTTCTTC
CDR3: CASSLVRVVRSRNEQFF
J: TRBJ2-1
size: once
V: TRBV5-7
D: .

DNA: TGTGCCAGCAGCTTTAGACAGGGGGGAATGAACACTGAAGCTTTCTTT
CDR3: CASSFRQGGMNTEAFF
J: TRBJ1-1
size: .
V: TRBV7-9
D: TRBD1

DNA: TGTGCCAGCACCGCGGGGGGGGAGGATCACGGCTACACCTTC
CDR3: CASTAGGEDHGYTF
J: TRBJ1-2
size: .
V: TRBV9
D: .

DNA: TGTGCCAGCAGTGAAGGGGCGGCGGGTCAGCCCCAGCATTTT
CDR3: CASSEGAAGQPQHF
J: TRBJ1-5
size: .
V: TRBV6-1
D: .

DNA: TGTGCCAGCAGTGAAACCCGCCGGTACGAGCAGTACTTC
CDR3: CASSETRRYEQYF
J: TRBJ2-7
size: .
V: TRBV2
D: .

DNA: TGTGCCAGCAGCTTAGGCAGACTAGTGGCGAGAGAGACCCAGTACTTC
CDR3: CASSLGRLVARETQYF
J: TRBJ2-5
size: few
V: TRBV7-7
D: .

DNA: TGTGCCTGGAGTGTACATCCGGGGTATCAGCCCCAGCATTTT
CDR3: CAWSVHPGYQPQHF
J: TRBJ1-5
size: once
V: TRBV30
D: .

DNA: TGCGCCAGCAGCCGGTGGACAGGGGTAAGGAACACTGAAGCTTTCTTT
CDR3: CASSRWTGVRNTEAFF
J: TRBJ1-1
size: .
V: TRBV5-1
D: TRBD1

DNA: TGTGCCAGCAGCTGTAAAGAGACCCAGTACTTC
CDR3: CASSCKETQYF
J: TRBJ2-5
size: once
V: TRBV11-3
D: .

DNA: TGTGCCAGCAGCTTAGGGGCCACTGGGGCCAACGTCCTGACTTTC
CDR3: CASSLGATGANVLTF
J: TRBJ2-6
size: .
V: TRBV7-2
D: .

DNA: TGTGCCATCAGTGAGTCGAGGCAGGGATATGATGAGCAGTTCTTC
CDR3: CAISESRQGYDEQFF
J: TRBJ2-1
size: .
V: TRBV10-3
D: .

DNA: TGTGCCAGCAGCTCACTCCGGGACAAACCCCACGAGCAGTACTTC
CDR3: CASSSLRDKPHEQYF
J: TRBJ2-7
size: .
V: TRBV11-2
D: .

DNA: TGTGCCAGCAGCGGAAAAGGACAGGGGGCGAATCAGCCCCAGCATTTT
CDR3: CASSGKGQGANQPQHF
J: TRBJ1-5
size: .
V: TRBV7-9
D: TRBD1

DNA: TGTGCCAGCAGAAATTTGGGACAGGGGAAAACTGAAGCTTTCTTT
CDR3: CASRNLGQGKTEAFF
J: TRBJ1-1
size: once
V: TRBV7-9
D: TRBD1

DNA: TGTGCCAGCAGCTCCGGGAACTCCTACGAGCAGTACTTC
CDR3: CASSSGNSYEQYF
J: TRBJ2-7
size: .
V: TRBV5-4
D: .

DNA: TGTGCCAGTAGCCCCGGGACAGGGCGCTACGAGCAGTACTTC
CDR3: CASSPGTGRYEQYF
J: TRBJ2-7
size: .
V: TRBV19
D: TRBD1

DNA: TGTGCAAGTCGCCCAAATCGGGACAGCTACTACACCGGGGAGCTGTTTTTT
CDR3: CASRPNRDSYYTGELFF
J: TRBJ2-2
size: .
V: TRBV12-2
D: .

DNA: TGTGCCTGGAGTGTTGGTTTCGGGGATACGCAGTATTTT
CDR3: CAWSVGFGDTQYF
J: TRBJ2-3
size: .
V: TRBV30
D: .

DNA: TGTGCCAGCAGCTTAAGGGCTAGCCCCTACGAGCAGTACTTC
CDR3: CASSLRASPYEQYF
J: TRBJ2-7
size: .
V: TRBV11-2
D: .

DNA: TGTGCCATCAGCAGTAGCGGGACCAGCACAGATACGCAGTATTTT
CDR3: CAISSSGTSTDTQYF
J: TRBJ2-3
size: .
V: TRBV10-3
D: TRBD2

DNA: TGTGCCAGCAGATCACTCGGGACAGGGCTCAACACTGAAGCTTTCTTT
CDR3: CASRSLGTGLNTEAFF
J: TRBJ1-1
size: .
V: TRBV27
D: TRBD1

DNA: TGTGCCAGCAGCTTGGGGCTAGCGGAAAGCACAGATACGCAGTATTTT
CDR3: CASSLGLAESTDTQYF
J: TRBJ2-3
size: .
V: TRBV5-8
D: TRBD2

DNA: TGCGCCAGCAGCTTACAGGGGCTGGGGGTCTCTGGAAACACCATATATTTT
CDR3: CASSLQGLGVSGNTIYF
J: TRBJ1-3
size: few
V: TRBV5-1
D: TRBD1

DNA: TGTGCCAGCAGGGGGACAGGGGATGCTGAAGCTTTCTTT
CDR3: CASRGTGDAEAFF
J: TRBJ1-1
size: .
V: TRBV2
D: TRBD1

DNA: TGTGCCAGCAGCTTAGTGGGCAGTCTCCTCTCCTACGAGCAGTACTTC
CDR3: CASSLVGSLLSYEQYF
J: TRBJ2-7
size: .
V: TRBV7-8
D: .